The clone carrying this T cell receptor beta chain was counted ten times or more. This record comes from a study of blood T cell repertoires in COVID-19. Study summary: Italy, Spain and the United States were the sources of the convalescent and acute COVID-19 samples.

The CDR3 is made up of 13 amino acids. Deletions cut 6 bases from V and 4 bases from J, with 13 bases between. Germline V gene sequence: CDR1 MNHEY, CDR2 SMNVEV (reference sequence). Only in-frame clones appear in the TCRdb table, and some are missing; sequencing was by immunoSEQ multiplex PCR. The table has some 150,000 clones, approximately 78% seen once. The chain combines TRBV27 with TRBJ2-7; D is uncertain. Sequencing input: peripheral blood. This clonotype originated in a woman of 80 years or more with acute or convalescent COVID-19. CDR3 sequence (DNA): TGTGCCAGCAGCCAACACCCCCCTTACGAGCAGTACTTC. Amino acid sequence: CASSQHPPYEQYF.